These T cell receptor beta chains were read from a single sample in a study of breast tumors, draining lymph nodes, adjacent tissues. TCRdb reprocessed the multiplex PCR reads via MiXCR and lists one record per CDR3 protein. The sample shows 200,000 to 300,000 distinct CDR3 sequences, around 30% of them seen only once. The sequenced material came from axillary lymph node tissue. The source of these receptors is a female donor with breast cancer. Some clones in this sample may be carry-over from other donors' samples. CDR3s include the opening cysteine and the closing phenylalanine or tryptophan. Fields, in order: J gene, clone size, D gene, V gene, CDR3 protein, CDR3 DNA. A D gene is named only where the DNA matches it firmly. Not every row has a clone size; where given, it reads once, few, many or a size class.

>TRBJ2-7|NA|TRBD2|TRBV10-3
CAISETGTRSGGEQYF
TGTGCCATCAGTGAGACCGGGACTAGATCGGGAGGCGAGCAGTACTTC
>TRBJ2-1|many|TRBD2|TRBV13
CASSYVAGLYNEQFF
TGTGCCAGCAGCTACGTAGCGGGCCTATACAATGAGCAGTTCTTC
>TRBJ2-7|many|TRBD2|TRBV7-3
CAIHKTGTSGVSELGEQYF
TGTGCCATCCACAAAACGGGGACTAGCGGGGTATCCGAGCTAGGCGAGCAGTACTTC
>TRBJ2-1|many|NA|TRBV20-1
CSARGRQVYNEQFF
TGCAGTGCTAGAGGCCGACAGGTCTACAATGAGCAGTTCTTC
>TRBJ2-1|NA|NA|TRBV10-2
CASSEATGRGTYNEQFF
TGCGCCAGCAGTGAGGCTACCGGGAGAGGCACCTACAATGAGCAGTTCTTC
>TRBJ2-2|many|TRBD2|TRBV10-2
CASSPRLAANTGELFF
TGCGCCAGCAGTCCTCGACTAGCGGCGAACACCGGGGAGCTGTTTTTT
>TRBJ1-2|many|TRBD1|TRBV5-8
CATRPGQGARGYTF
TGTGCCACCCGGCCGGGACAGGGGGCGAGAGGCTACACCTTC
>TRBJ2-1|many|TRBD2|TRBV2
CASSDRGLARYNEQFF
TGTGCCAGCAGTGACAGGGGACTAGCACGTTACAATGAGCAGTTCTTC
>TRBJ1-2|many|NA|TRBV29-1
CSVDQYGYTF
TGCAGCGTTGATCAGTATGGCTACACCTTC
>TRBJ2-1|many|TRBD1|TRBV24-1
CATSDFRDRVGYEQFF
TGTGCCACCAGTGATTTCCGGGACAGGGTCGGATATGAGCAGTTCTTC
>TRBJ2-7|many|NA|TRBV7-6
CASSPGDKPYEQYF
TGTGCCAGCAGCCCTGGGGACAAGCCCTACGAGCAGTACTTC
>TRBJ2-1|many|TRBD2|TRBV5-1
CASSRGGINNEQFF
TGCGCCAGCAGTCGGGGGGGAATCAACAATGAGCAGTTCTTC
>TRBJ2-1|many|TRBD2|TRBV20-1
CSPSGTGYNEQFF
TGCAGTCCTAGCGGGACGGGGTACAATGAGCAGTTCTTC
>TRBJ1-2|many|TRBD1|TRBV3-1
CASSQDARTGQGAYGYTF
TGTGCCAGCAGCCAAGATGCACGAACGGGACAGGGGGCTTATGGCTACACCTTC
>TRBJ2-1|many|TRBD2|TRBV5-1
CASGLGPRDNEQFF
TGCGCCAGCGGACTAGGCCCCCGGGACAATGAGCAGTTCTTC
>TRBJ2-3|many|NA|TRBV10-3
CAMGRGDTQYF
TGTGCCATGGGCCGGGGAGATACGCAGTATTTT
>TRBJ1-3|many|NA|TRBV9
CASSPRGNTIYF
TGTGCCAGCAGCCCCCGAGGAAACACCATATATTTT
>TRBJ2-5|many|NA|TRBV25-1
CASSEDRTWQETQYF
TGTGCCAGCAGTGAAGACAGAACGTGGCAAGAGACCCAGTACTTC
>TRBJ2-1|many|NA|TRBV11-3
CASSLGGKSPNNEQFF
TGTGCCAGCAGCTTAGGCGGGAAGTCCCCAAACAATGAGCAGTTCTTC
>TRBJ1-5|many|NA|TRBV12-3/TRBV12-4
CASSLGNQPQHF
TGTGCCAGCAGCTTGGGAAATCAGCCCCAGCATTTT
>TRBJ2-7|many|NA|TRBV4-1
CASSPGPGVIYEQYF
TGCGCCAGCAGCCCAGGTCCGGGAGTCATTTACGAGCAGTACTTC
>TRBJ1-2|NA|NA|TRBV27
CASLPLMGGGYTF
TGTGCCAGCCTACCATTAATGGGTGGAGGCTACACCTTC
>TRBJ2-4|many|NA|TRBV7-9
CASSLATTGSQNIQYF
TGTGCCAGCAGCTTAGCGACAACGGGCTCCCAAAACATTCAGTACTTC
>TRBJ2-7|NA|NA|TRBV18
CASSPQLAYYEQYF
TGTGCCAGCTCACCACAACTAGCTTACTACGAGCAGTACTTC
>TRBJ2-4|few|TRBD2|TRBV5-6
CASSSQTSAGSIQYF
TGTGCCAGCAGCTCGCAGACTAGCGCTGGTAGCATTCAGTACTTC